This T cell receptor beta chain was observed in a study of T cells in Graves' hyperthyroidism and ophthalmopathy. General observations from the study: Also found in blood were most expanded thyroid clonotypes above 0.001.

Amplification of TCR beta CDR3 regions was performed using RNA transcripts as template. Primed by the HTBI set, a first-round RT-PCR was run on the TCR CDR3. One entry per CDR3 protein results from TCRdb running MiXCR on the multiplex PCR reads. The data contain roughly 130,000 distinct CDR3 sequences, approximately 20% of them seen just once; the ten biggest clones take up about 70%. Uncontrolled infection, other autoimmune disease, pregnancy or lactation barred patients from enrollment. The blood sample predates any ophthalmopathy symptoms, coming from first hyperthyroidism diagnosis. The sample holds many counts of this clonotype. The antigen is undetermined. Germline V gene lookup returns CDR1 DFQATT and CDR2 SNEGSKA (reference sequence). V lost 1 base, J lost 0 bases, and 10 bases lay in between. CDR3 size: 14 residues.

The TCR was taken from a woman aged 50 to 65 with Graves' hyperthyroidism that later progressed to Graves' ophthalmopathy. This sequence joins TRBV20-1 and TRBJ2-7; tentatively, D is TRBD1 (5 bases). Sample: blood. The CDR3 region is CSARGQTDSYEQYF. As DNA, the CDR3 is TGCAGTGCTAGAGGCCAGACAGACTCCTACGAGCAGTACTTC.